This T cell receptor beta chain was recorded in a study of blood T cell repertoires in COVID-19. In the original workflow: Amplification with reference gene primers provided the estimates of nucleated cell counts. Using immunoSEQ multiplex PCR, the repertoire was profiled, and TCRdb retains in-frame clones only, with some absent. Clone size and V and J calls were adopted from that table, with D and trimming inferred from the DNA. The table lists roughly 60,000 clones, about 87% of them singletons. Trimming cost V 8 bases and J 6 bases; bases outside gene matches: 7. Germline CDR1 MNHEY, CDR2 SMNVEV (reference sequence). This CDR3 region has 15 residues.

This clonotype was obtained from a man aged 70-80 years with acute or convalescent COVID-19. The J gene is TRBJ1-6, the V gene TRBV27; 10 bases are shared with TRBD1. The source material was peripheral blood. CDR3 protein: CASGPGTGVNSPLHF. As DNA, the CDR3 is TGTGCCAGCGGTCCCGGGACAGGGGTTAATTCACCCCTCCACTTT.